The 17 T cell receptor beta chains listed next were all sequenced from one sample in a study of blood T cell repertoires in COVID-19 (TCRdb year 2020). Preparation of the library involved the immunoSEQ multiplex PCR assay. TCRdb's version of the immuneACCESS table is confined to in-frame rearrangements and falls short of the full clone set. An unresolved V gene accounts for under half of the shortfall where checked; the remainder is of unknown origin. This sample has hundreds of thousands of clones in its table, and about 87% of those were observed once. The ten biggest clones cover approximately 0.92% of the sample. Material for sequencing was peripheral blood. The receptors come from a man younger than 35 with COVID-19, enrolled during active disease.

The rearrangement joins TRBV7-8 to TRBJ2-3; the D gene is possibly TRBD1 (6 bases). There are 15 residues in the CDR3. The germline V gene encodes CDR1 SGHVS and CDR2 FQNEAQ. Deletions cut 4 bases from V and 5 bases from J, with 16 bases between. CDR3 region: CASSSGHNRRDTQYF. CDR3 bases: TGTGCCAGCAGCTCGGGACACAATAGGAGAGATACGCAGTATTTT.

Of note for this clone: Other DNA sequences in this sample translate to the same CDR3. The V and J genes are TRBV18 and TRBJ2-7, with 9 bases identical to TRBD1. The CDR3 runs 13 residues. The germline V gene encodes CDR1 KGHSH and CDR2 LQKENI. J gave up 3 bases and V 5 bases, and 2 bases lay outside the gene matches. The CDR3 protein is CASSSGQGYEQYF. CDR3 in DNA: TGTGCCAGCTCATCGGGACAGGGCTACGAGCAGTACTTC.

The chain joins TRBV27 to TRBJ1-4, with D perhaps TRBD1 (5 bases). Trimming took off 3 bases at V and 8 bases at J, with 16 bases between the two ends. The CDR3 consists of 15 residues. Germline V gives CDR1 MNHEY, CDR2 SMNVEV (reference sequence). In nucleotides, the CDR3 is TGTGCCAGCAGTTTGCGTGGGGCAGGAATAGAAAAACTGTTTTTT. Its translation is CASSLRGAGIEKLFF.

The genes are TRBV19 and TRBJ1-5; D possibly corresponds to TRBD1 (5 bases). In germline, CDR1 is LNHDA, CDR2 SQIVND (reference sequence). CDR3 size: 14 residues. Between the trimmed V and J ends, which lost 5 bases and 4 bases, there was a span of 12 bases. The CDR3 spells CASSGASRNQPQHF. In nucleotides, the CDR3 is TGTGCCAGTAGTGGGGCTAGTCGGAATCAGCCCCAGCATTTT.

This clone came up a few times. This chain links TRBV2 with TRBJ2-2; tentatively, D is TRBD2 (6 bases). The CDR3 extends over 17 amino acids. The V end was cut by 6 bases, the J end by 8 bases, with 25 bases between. Germline lookup yields CDR1 SNHLY and CDR2 FYNNEI. CDR3 nucleotide sequence: TGTGCCAGCAGACCCCCCCTCCTAGCGCCATCAACGGGGGAGCTGTTTTTT. This codes for CASRPPLLAPSTGELFF.

This chain connects TRBV19 to TRBJ2-5, with 9 positions matching TRBD2. Germline V gene sequence: CDR1 LNHDA, CDR2 SQIVND (reference sequence). J lost 5 bases, V lost 3 bases, and 10 bases had no gene match. CDR3 length equals 16 residues. CDR3 bases: TGTGCCAGTAGTATCGGGAATAGCGGGAGACAGGAGACCCAGTACTTC. It translates to CASSIGNSGRQETQYF.

The chain recombines TRBV7-9 with TRBJ1-1; D remains unclear. Trimming pared 3 bases from V and 0 bases from J, leaving 17 bases between. Looked up from germline, CDR1 is SEHNR and CDR2 is FQNEAQ (reference sequence). The CDR3 spans 17 residues. The CDR3 protein is CASSFGGGGRLNTEAFF. Written as DNA, the CDR3 is TGTGCCAGCAGCTTCGGTGGCGGAGGAAGATTGAACACTGAAGCTTTCTTT.

The chain employs TRBV5-1 and TRBJ2-1, with D maybe TRBD2 (7 bases). Looked up from germline, CDR1 is SGHRS and CDR2 is YFSETQ. The V and J ends lost 0 bases and 9 bases respectively, with 16 bases between them. The CDR3 extends over 15 amino acids. CDR3 coding DNA: TGCGCCAGCAGCTTGGAGGTATCGGGGGGCGGTGAGCAGTTCTTC. It translates to CASSLEVSGGGEQFF.

V usage is TRBV30 and J usage is TRBJ1-6; 9 nucleotides line up with TRBD1. The CDR3 is made up of 14 amino acids. Losses at the gene ends were 3 bases for V and 9 bases for J; bases not matched to a gene: 6. Germline V gene data show CDR1 as GTSNPN and CDR2 as SVGIG (reference sequence). The CDR3 region has the DNA TGTGCCTGGAGCGAGGACAGGGGAATTTCACCCCTCCACTTT. Its protein product is CAWSEDRGISPLHF. Supplemented by reference TRBV30 and TRBJ1-6, the full variable domain reads SQTIHQWPATLVQPVGSPLSLECTVEGTSNPNLYWYRQAAGRGLQLLFYSVGIGQISSEVPQNLSASRPQDRQFILSSKKLLLSDSGFYLCAWSEDRGISPLHFGNGTRLTVT.

The chain uses TRBV2 and TRBJ1-2, with D possibly matching TRBD1 (5 bases). The CDR3 covers 12 residues. V lost 4 bases to trimming and J lost 6 bases, with 9 bases between them. Germline CDR1 SNHLY, CDR2 FYNNEI. For the CDR3, the DNA is TGTGCCAGCAGTGCCCTGGGGCATGGCTACACCTTC. Translated: CASSALGHGYTF.

The chain joins TRBV7-7 to TRBJ2-3, with 12 bases fitting TRBD2. This CDR3 spans 18 amino acids. Germline V gives CDR1 SSHAT, CDR2 FNYEAQ (reference sequence). J lost 0 bases, V lost 5 bases, and 9 bases had no gene match. For the CDR3, the DNA is TGTGCCAGCAGCCCACTAGCGGGGGGACCGTATAGCACAGATACGCAGTATTTT. Translating it yields CASSPLAGGPYSTDTQYF.

V usage is TRBV24-1 and J usage is TRBJ2-1, with 10 bases matching TRBD2. CDR3 length equals 15 residues. The V gene's germline CDR1 is KGHDR and CDR2 SFDVKD. J lost 7 bases, V lost 9 bases, and 11 bases had no gene match. The CDR3 nucleotides read TGTGCCACCGCTGGGCGAGCGGGAGGGCCGAATGAGCAGTTCTTC. As protein: CATAGRAGGPNEQFF.

The V and J genes are TRBV4-2 and TRBJ2-2, with 9 bases aligning to TRBD2. The CDR3 extends over 15 amino acids. CDR1 LGHNA and CDR2 YNFKEQ come from the germline V gene. V lost 7 bases to trimming and J lost 6 bases; unmatched junction nucleotides: 9. The CDR3 loop is CASKEVSGGSGELFF. The DNA of the CDR3 is TGTGCCAGCAAGGAGGTCAGCGGGGGGTCCGGGGAGCTGTTTTTT.

The V and J genes are TRBV30 and TRBJ2-1; 10 nucleotides match TRBD2. This CDR3 comprises 15 residues. Losses at the gene ends were 5 bases for V and 8 bases for J; bases not matched to a gene: 12. Germline V lookup: CDR1 GTSNPN, CDR2 SVGIG (reference sequence). The CDR3 loop is CAWENKREGRDEQFF. The CDR3 DNA sequence: TGTGCCTGGGAGAATAAGCGGGAGGGCCGAGATGAGCAGTTCTTC. Complete variable domain (other parts from reference TRBV30 and TRBJ2-1): SQTIHQWPATLVQPVGSPLSLECTVEGTSNPNLYWYRQAAGRGLQLLFYSVGIGQISSEVPQNLSASRPQDRQFILSSKKLLLSDSGFYLCAWENKREGRDEQFFGPGTRLTVL.

This chain links TRBV5-1 with TRBJ2-3; 11 nucleotides agree with TRBD1. The CDR3 consists of 16 residues. Germline values: CDR1 SGHRS, CDR2 YFSETQ. V lost 0 bases and J lost 5; bases outside the gene matches: 5. The CDR3 DNA is TGCGCCAGCAGCTTGGAGGGACAGGGGGTAATAGATACGCAGTATTTT. Protein sequence: CASSLEGQGVIDTQYF.

As DNA, the CDR3 is TGCGCCAGCAGCCAACCGGGACAGGGGGCCTACGAGCAGTACTTC. Translated, it gives CASSQPGQGAYEQYF. This chain connects TRBV5-1 to TRBJ2-7; 11 nucleotides align to TRBD1. Germline V gives CDR1 SGHRS, CDR2 YFSETQ. The CDR3 extends over 15 amino acids. V trimming: 4 bases; J trimming: 2 bases; junction bases outside the gene matches: 5.

Ten or more counts support this clone. The identical CDR3 is also encoded by other nucleotide sequences in the sample. This chain uses TRBV4-1 with TRBJ1-2, with unresolved D. Germline V gives CDR1 MGHRA, CDR2 YSYEKL. The CDR3 has 16 amino acids. Deletions cut 0 bases from V and 5 bases from J, with 16 bases between. CDR3 loop: CASSQDPREQYYGYTF. CDR3 DNA sequence: TGCGCCAGCAGCCAAGATCCTCGAGAACAGTATTATGGCTACACCTTC.